Listed here are 7 T cell receptor beta chains from one sample, sequenced in a study of T cell responses to AZD1222 COVID-19 vaccine. Data came from immunoSEQ multiplex PCR; TCRdb stores just in-frame clones and leaves some out. The sample records 90,000 to 140,000 clones, about 80% being singletons. The source material was peripheral blood, sampled on day 0 of AZD1222 vaccination. The receptors originated from an adult in good health.

This chain connects TRBV6-1 to TRBJ1-3; 11 bases are a match to TRBD1. Per germline, CDR1 MNHNS and CDR2 SASEGT. The CDR3 runs to 17 residues. V lost 3 bases and J lost 0; bases outside the gene matches: 4. The CDR3 DNA sequence: TGTGCCAGCAGTGACACCGGGACAGGGGGCTCTGGAAACACCATATATTTT. Its protein product is CASSDTGTGGSGNTIYF.

This chain links TRBV7-2 with TRBJ1-6; a possible D gene is TRBD1 (6 bases). With 5 bases removed from V and 10 bases from J, the gap between germline ends came to 12 bases. The germline V gene encodes CDR1 SGHTA and CDR2 FQGNSA. CDR3 size: 13 residues. CDR3: CASSLRTDSPLHF. DNA for the CDR3: TGTGCCAGCAGCCTACGGACAGACTCACCCCTCCACTTT.

The rearrangement links TRBV4-2 to TRBJ2-7; 10 bases map to TRBD2. The trim removed 4 bases at V and 2 bases at J, leaving 5 bases unmatched. Looked up from germline, CDR1 is LGHNA and CDR2 is YNFKEQ. This CDR3 has 15 residues. CDR3 sequence (DNA): TGTGCCAGCAGCCGAGGACTAGCGGCTACCTACGAGCAGTACTTC. The encoded protein is CASSRGLAATYEQYF.

This rearrangement joins TRBV14 to TRBJ2-2, with 10 bases fitting TRBD1. In germline, CDR1 is SGHDN, CDR2 FVKESK. The V and J ends lost 4 bases and 5 bases, in that order; junction bases with no gene match: 4. CDR3 length: 15 residues. The CDR3 region is CASSPGQGGTGELFF. CDR3 sequence (DNA): TGTGCCAGCAGCCCCGGACAGGGGGGGACCGGGGAGCTGTTTTTT.

This sequence joins TRBV6-2 or TRBV6-3 and TRBJ2-6, with TRBD1 as a possible D gene (6 bases). The CDR3 consists of 18 residues. V lost 5 bases to trimming and J lost 2 bases, with 19 bases between them. The germline V gene has CDR1 MNHEY and CDR2 SVGEGT. Here the CDR3 reads CASSTTQGSGAGANVLTF. The CDR3 nucleotides are TGTGCCAGCAGTACGACACAGGGTTCGGGTGCTGGGGCCAACGTCCTGACTTTC.

The CDR3 DNA sequence: TGTGCCATCAGTGGGACCGGGACAGGCCTAACCTACGAGCAGTACTTC. This codes for CAISGTGTGLTYEQYF. The chain employs TRBV10-3 and TRBJ2-7; 8 nucleotides match TRBD1. From germline, CDR1 is ENHRY and CDR2 SYGVKD. J was trimmed by 2 bases and V by 4 bases; bases with no gene match: 10. The CDR3 extends over 16 amino acids.

The chain couples TRBV13 to TRBJ2-1, with TRBD2 matching 7 bases. V trimming: 5 bases; J trimming: 2 bases; junction bases outside the gene matches: 9. This CDR3 region has 16 residues. Looked up from germline, CDR1 is PRHDT and CDR2 is FYEKMQ (reference sequence). CDR3 coding DNA: TGTGCCAGCAGCCGAAATCCGGGACTAACCTACAATGAGCAGTTCTTC. It encodes CASSRNPGLTYNEQFF.